The 11 T cell receptor beta chains listed next were all sequenced from one sample in a study of T cells in Graves' hyperthyroidism and ophthalmopathy. TCR beta CDR3 regions were amplified from RNA. With the HTBI primer set, the TCR CDR3 went through a first round of RT-PCR. TCRdb recomputed calls from the multiplex PCR reads with MiXCR, one row per CDR3 protein. The table has some 300,000 distinct CDR3 sequences, roughly 13% seen once. The sample comprised blood. These receptors were obtained from a woman between 35 and 50 years old with Graves' hyperthyroidism.

Remarks on this clonotype: This CDR3 is missing its conserved last phenylalanine or tryptophan, likely due to a read error. The J gene is TRBJ2-1, the V gene TRBV27; 9 bases line up with TRBD1. The CDR3 sequence is 19 residues long. Germline CDR1 MNHEY, CDR2 SMNVEV (reference sequence). CDR3: CASSFFSGTGFLEYNGQFV. DNA of the CDR3: TGTGCCAGCAGTTTTTTCTCCGGGACAGGGTTCCTAGAGTACAATGGGCAGTTCGTC.

This clonotype was recorded many times. V and J are TRBV6-1 and TRBJ2-3; a possible D gene is TRBD1 (5 bases). V was pared by 8 bases and J by 6 bases, with 12 bases between. The CDR3 sequence is 12 residues long. CDR1 MNHNS and CDR2 SASEGT come from the germline V gene. CDR3 coding DNA: TGTGCCAGCGGGCAGGGAAGGGATACGCAGTATTTT. Residues: CASGQGRDTQYF.

J is TRBJ2-2 and V is TRBV10-3, with no clear D. CDR3 length equals 14 residues. From germline, CDR1 is ENHRY and CDR2 SYGVKD. With 6 bases removed from V and 4 bases from J, the gap between germline ends came to 12 bases. The CDR3 nucleotides read TGTGCCATCAGGGTTGGGCGGACCACCGGGGAGCTGTTTTTT. Amino acid sequence: CAIRVGRTTGELFF.

This clonotype was found once. The chain uses TRBV20-1 and TRBJ2-5; 9 bases agree with TRBD1. Unmatched junction bases numbered 14, after V lost 3 bases and J lost 9 bases. This CDR3 region has 15 residues. Germline V gene data show CDR1 as DFQATT and CDR2 as SNEGSKA (reference sequence). For the CDR3, the DNA is TGCAGTGCTAGGGGGGGACAGGGAGCTTTTGAGGCCCAGTACTTC. This encodes CSARGGQGAFEAQYF.

Turning to this clonotype: A read error is possible here, since a much larger clone lies one base away. The genes are TRBV6-2 or TRBV6-3 and TRBJ1-4; 9 bases agree with TRBD1. Germline V gene lookup returns CDR1 MNHEY and CDR2 SVGEGT. V trimming: 8 bases; J trimming: 8 bases; junction bases outside the gene matches: 15. The CDR3 runs to 16 residues. The CDR3 loop reads CASGPTPGQGYEKLFF. CDR3 DNA sequence: TGTGCCAGCGGACCAACCCCGGGACAGGGTTACGAAAAACTGTTTTTT.

The chain recombines TRBV2 with TRBJ1-4; D is ambiguous. The germline CDR1 and CDR2 sequences are SNHLY and FYNNEI. Trimming took off 5 bases at V and 3 bases at J, with 10 bases between the two ends. This CDR3 is built from 14 residues. The CDR3 DNA is TGTGCCAGCAGTCCCCTTAGTGCTAATGAAAAACTGTTTTTT. Translating gives CASSPLSANEKLFF. Full variable domain (missing parts from reference TRBV2 and TRBJ1-4): EPEVTQTPSHQVTQMGQEVILRCVPISNHLYFYWYRQILGQKVEFLVSFYNNEISEKSEIFDDQFSVERPDGSNFTLKIRSTKLEDSAMYFCASSPLSANEKLFFGSGTQLSVL.

This clonotype occurred a few times. This sequence joins TRBV28 and TRBJ2-3, with D hard to call. Trimming pared 5 bases from V and 4 bases from J, leaving 16 bases between. CDR1 and CDR2 (germline): MDHEN, SYDVKM. The CDR3 has 15 amino acids. The CDR3 loop is CASSPAPGSPDTQYF. CDR3 coding DNA: TGTGCCAGCAGTCCCGCCCCGGGTTCCCCAGATACGCAGTATTTT.

There are many counts of this clonotype. CDR3: CAWRDPSGWETQYF. CDR3 sequence (DNA): TGTGCCTGGAGGGACCCAAGCGGATGGGAGACCCAGTACTTC. This chain uses TRBV30 with TRBJ2-5; D may be TRBD2 (5 bases). CDR1 GTSNPN and CDR2 SVGIG come from the germline V gene (reference sequence). The V and J ends lost 3 bases and 5 bases respectively, with 16 bases between them. The CDR3 runs to 14 residues.

Concerning this clonotype: Since a much larger clone is just one base distant, this may be a read error. The chain is built from TRBV30 and TRBJ1-6; 7 bases line up with TRBD1. This CDR3 has 14 residues. Germline V gene sequence: CDR1 GTSNPN, CDR2 SVGIG (reference sequence). Germline trimming cut 3 bases from V and 7 bases from J; bases unmatched to any gene: 6. CDR3 in amino acids: CAWSLGTENSPLHF. CDR3 DNA sequence: TGTGCCTGGAGCCTCGGGACAGAAAATTCACCCCTCCACTTT.

The chain has TRBV7-3 and TRBJ2-3; no clear D. Germline-derived CDR1 and CDR2 are SGHTA and FQGTGA. The CDR3 is made up of 13 amino acids. Trimming pared 2 bases from V and 5 bases from J, leaving 8 bases between. CDR3 loop: CASSLLKLDTQYF. The DNA for the CDR3 is TGTGCCAGCAGCTTATTGAAGCTAGATACGCAGTATTTT.

This clonotype was seen ten or more times. The V call is TRBV20-1, the J call TRBJ1-6, with 9 bases identical to TRBD1. Trimming at V came to 2 bases and at J to 7 bases, leaving 9 bases not matched to a gene. This CDR3 comprises 16 residues. Germline V CDR1 and CDR2: DFQATT, SNEGSKA (reference sequence). CDR3 protein: CSARHGTGTLNSPLHF. The CDR3 DNA sequence: TGCAGTGCTAGACATGGGACAGGGACGCTAAATTCACCCCTCCACTTT.